These 27 T cell receptor beta chains originate from one sample sequenced in a study of metastatic and nonmetastatic thyroid tumors. TCRdb re-called the PCR reads through MiXCR. This sample has around 15,000 clones, with around 24% found just once. No treatment of any kind had been given to any patient before thyroid surgery. What was sequenced was tumor tissue. Every receptor here comes from a male donor with papillary thyroid cancer or a benign thyroid nodule (not recorded which). Some clones in this sample may be carry-over from other donors' samples.

By sample share, this clone is medium-sized. This chain joins TRBV20-1 and TRBJ2-7; 10 bases are shared with TRBD1. In germline, CDR1 is DFQATT, CDR2 SNEGSKA (reference sequence). There are 15 residues in the CDR3. The V gene end was trimmed by 4 bases and the J gene end by 1 base; junction bases not matched to a gene: 7. CDR3 region: CSAKSSGQGSYEQYF. The CDR3 DNA follows: TGCAGTGCTAAGTCCTCGGGACAGGGGTCCTACGAGCAGTACTTC.

The CDR3 DNA reads as TGTGCCAGCAGCTTAACTGGGGGTGGCGCAGGGCGGTACTTC. Encoded protein: CASSLTGGGAGRYF. The genes are TRBV7-3 and TRBJ2-7; D is perhaps TRBD1 or TRBD2 (5 bases each). CDR1 and CDR2 (germline): SGHTA, FQGTGA. There are 14 residues in the CDR3. Between the trimmed V and J ends, which lost 0 bases and 12 bases, there was a span of 18 bases.

The DNA of the CDR3 is TGTGCCAGCAGTTACGACAGACAGAACACCGGGGAGCTGTTTTTT. Its protein product is CASSYDRQNTGELFF. The rearrangement joins TRBV6-2 or TRBV6-3 to TRBJ2-2; D may be TRBD1 (5 bases). The CDR3 contains 15 residues. V was clipped by 2 bases and J by 1 base, with 8 bases between them. Germline values: CDR1 MNHEY, CDR2 SVGEGT.

This clone was observed a few times. This chain joins TRBV6-1 and TRBJ1-6, with 9 bases lining up with TRBD1. Germline V gene sequence: CDR1 MNHNS, CDR2 SASEGT. The CDR3 loop spans 13 amino acids. The junction had 5 bases not matched to a gene; V was cut back by 7 bases and J by 10 bases. The CDR3 protein is CASIPTGGSPLHF. CDR3 in DNA: TGTGCCAGCATTCCGACAGGGGGGTCACCCCTCCACTTT.

The chain combines TRBV5-1 with TRBJ1-2; no clear D gene. This CDR3 contains 17 residues. Trimming took off 0 bases at V and 0 bases at J, with 15 bases between the two ends. Germline V lookup: CDR1 SGHRS, CDR2 YFSETQ. The CDR3 region has the DNA TGCGCCAGCAGCTTGGCTGTGGGTAGATTGGCTAACTATGGCTACACCTTC. Its protein product is CASSLAVGRLANYGYTF.

The J gene is TRBJ1-1, the V gene TRBV7-9; weak D call: TRBD1 (6 bases). The V end lost 1 base, the J end lost 6 bases, and 12 bases lay between the germline ends. The CDR3 is 14 residues long. Germline values: CDR1 SEHNR, CDR2 FQNEAQ (reference sequence). The CDR3 region is CASSLVSGDSEAFF. The CDR3 coding sequence is TGTGCCAGCAGCTTAGTGTCAGGGGACTCTGAAGCTTTCTTT.

The J gene is TRBJ1-2, the V gene TRBV6-1, with a tentative D call TRBD1 (5 bases). This CDR3 has 13 amino acids. Per the germline V gene, CDR1 is MNHNS and CDR2 is SASEGT. Trimming cost V 8 bases and J 2 bases, with 12 bases left between them. CDR3 protein: CASRTGFNYGYTF. The CDR3 region has the DNA TGTGCCAGCCGTACAGGCTTCAACTATGGCTACACCTTC.

This clone is medium-sized within its sample. This rearrangement joins TRBV7-9 to TRBJ1-6; D remains unclear. Between the trimmed V and J ends, which lost 8 bases and 9 bases, there was a span of 17 bases. The CDR3 sequence is 14 residues long. Germline V CDR1 and CDR2: SEHNR, FQNEAQ (reference sequence). Here the CDR3 DNA reads TGTGCCAGCTCCGCGAGCCCACAGCCTTCACCCCTCCACTTT. Translating gives CASSASPQPSPLHF.

This clone was observed a handful of times. The DNA is omitted, as the CDR3 cannot be located on it reliably, and the CDR3 follows TCRdb's listing. This chain links TRBV12-3 or TRBV12-4 with TRBJ2-6. The CDR3 comprises 15 residues, both ends counted. The CDR3 here is CASNLFAPGANVPTF.

This clone is judged large. CDR3 coding DNA: TGTGCCAGCAGTGAGTGGGGGACGGCATCCTACGAGCAGTACTTC. It encodes CASSEWGTASYEQYF. The V call is TRBV2, the J call TRBJ2-7, with D perhaps given as TRBD1 or TRBD2 (5 bases each). The CDR3 extends over 15 amino acids. V lost 3 bases to trimming and J lost 1 base, with 13 bases between them. Germline-derived CDR1 and CDR2 are SNHLY and FYNNEI.

This clone was seen more than once but under ten times. V is TRBV6-1 and J is TRBJ1-5; D not resolved. V was cut by 3 bases and J by 0 bases, with 12 bases left in between. Germline V gene lookup returns CDR1 MNHNS and CDR2 SASEGT. CDR3 length: 16 residues. CDR3 bases: TGTGCCAGCAGTGATTGGGCAGTAAATAGCAATCAGCCCCAGCATTTT. Protein sequence: CASSDWAVNSNQPQHF.

Notes on this clone: The junction departs from the called germline gene at one end, perhaps through a read error. This chain connects TRBV7-8 to TRBJ1-5, with D unclear. The CDR3 contains 12 residues. Looked up from germline, CDR1 is SGHVS and CDR2 is FQNEAQ. CDR3 DNA: TGTGCAAGCAGCTTAGAGGGAGAGCCCCAGCATTTT. Translated, it gives CASSLEGEPQHF.

This clone is medium-sized within its sample. This chain connects TRBV20-1 to TRBJ2-7; possibly TRBD1 for D (6 bases). The CDR3 runs to 13 residues. The V and J ends lost 3 bases and 0 bases respectively, with 9 bases between them. Germline lookup yields CDR1 DFQATT and CDR2 SNEGSKA (reference sequence). In DNA form, the CDR3 reads TGCAGTGCTAGCCGGGACAACTCCTACGAGCAGTACTTC. It is translated as CSASRDNSYEQYF.

V and J are TRBV7-2 and TRBJ1-3; no clear D gene. Per germline, CDR1 SGHTA and CDR2 FQGNSA. The length of the CDR3 is 13 residues. The V end lost 3 bases, the J end lost 0 bases, and 3 bases lay between the germline ends. Written as DNA, the CDR3 is TGTGCCAGCAGCTTCATCTCTGGAAACACCATATATTTT. Residues: CASSFISGNTIYF. Looking up the rest from reference TRBV7-2 and TRBJ1-3 gives the full variable domain: GAGVSQSPSNKVTEKGKDVELRCDPISGHTALYWYRQSLGQGLEFLIYFQGNSAPDKSGLPSDRFSAERTGGSVSTLTIQRTQQEDSAVYLCASSFISGNTIYFGEGSWLTVV.

The chain employs TRBV28 and TRBJ2-1, with 7 bases identical to TRBD1. CDR1 and CDR2 from the germline V gene are MDHEN and SYDVKM. This CDR3 has 13 residues. The junction had 4 bases not matched to a gene; V was cut back by 5 bases and J by 6 bases. In nucleotides, the CDR3 is TGTGCCAGCAGTACAGGGGACAGCAATGAGCAGTTCTTC. Translation: CASSTGDSNEQFF.

This chain uses TRBV3-1 with TRBJ1-6; D not certain. Germline CDR1 is LGHDT and CDR2 is YNNKEL (reference sequence). This CDR3 is 13 amino acids long. Trimming took 1 base from V and 14 from J, leaving 12 bases between them. The CDR3 DNA sequence: TGTGCCAGCAGCCAAGGGGGAAGTTCGGCCCTCCACTTT. This encodes CASSQGGSSALHF.

The V call is TRBV6-5, the J call TRBJ2-7; 7 positions match TRBD1. Germline CDR1 reads MNHEY; CDR2 reads SVGAGI. The CDR3 contains 13 residues. The J segment lost 5 bases and the V segment lost 2 bases, leaving 3 bases of the junction unmatched. CDR3 sequence reads: CASSYTGEHEQYF. The CDR3 DNA is TGTGCCAGCAGTTACACAGGGGAGCACGAGCAGTACTTC.

This clone was detected many times. The V gene is TRBV5-1, the J gene TRBJ2-7; 8 bases agree with TRBD2. After removal of 1 base from V and 6 bases from J, the junction contained 21 bases not matched to a gene. The CDR3 has 19 amino acids. Germline CDR1 is SGHRS and CDR2 is YFSETQ. CDR3 sequence (DNA): TGCGCCAGCAGCTTGCTACCCACTAAGAGGAGCGGGAGTGATGGCGAGCAGTACTTC. This codes for CASSLLPTKRSGSDGEQYF. The full variable domain, with the rest looked up from reference TRBV5-1 and TRBJ2-7, is KAGVTQTPRYLIKTRGQQVTLSCSPISGHRSVSWYQQTPGQGLQFLFEYFSETQRNKGNFPGRFSGRQFSNSRSEMNVSTLELGDSALYLCASSLLPTKRSGSDGEQYFGPGTRLTVT.

The J gene is TRBJ2-1, the V gene TRBV7-3; 11 nucleotides match TRBD2. The CDR3 is 14 residues long. CDR1 is SGHTA and CDR2 is FQGTGA in the germline V gene. V lost 1 base to trimming and J lost 9 bases; unmatched junction nucleotides: 2. Here the CDR3 reads CASSLIAGGGEQFF. Written as DNA, the CDR3 is TGTGCCAGCAGCTTAATAGCGGGAGGGGGTGAGCAGTTCTTC.

This clone was detected many times. The chain has TRBV5-1 and TRBJ2-3, with a tentative D call TRBD1 (5 bases). Trimming pared 0 bases from V and 7 bases from J, leaving 15 bases between. CDR3 length: 15 amino acids. Germline loops: CDR1 SGHRS, CDR2 YFSETQ. The CDR3 spells CASSLEGREENTQYF. The CDR3 region has the DNA TGCGCCAGCAGCTTGGAGGGCAGGGAAGAGAATACGCAGTATTTT.

The rearrangement joins TRBV20-1 to TRBJ1-2, with D uncertain. The CDR3 sequence is 12 residues long. The germline CDR1 and CDR2 sequences are DFQATT and SNEGSKA (reference sequence). V dropped 0 bases and J dropped 5 bases, with 7 bases sitting between them. CDR3 nucleotides: TGCAGTGCTAGAGAGCAGCCATATGGCTACACCTTC. This codes for CSAREQPYGYTF.

The V call is TRBV11-1, the J call TRBJ2-1, with 8 bases identical to TRBD2. V shed 1 base, J shed 3 bases, and the junction held 2 bases outside the gene matches. The CDR3 covers 15 residues. Germline V CDR1 and CDR2: SGHAT, FQDESV (reference sequence). CDR3 nucleotides: TGTGCCAGCAGCTTAGGCGGGGGGAACTACAATGAGCAGTTCTTC. Protein sequence: CASSLGGGNYNEQFF.

The rearrangement joins TRBV12-3 or TRBV12-4 to TRBJ2-1, with 14 bases lining up with TRBD2. This CDR3 is 16 amino acids long. The V gene end was trimmed by 8 bases and the J gene end by 1 base; junction bases not matched to a gene: 4. The CDR3 nucleotides are TGTGCCAGCGGGACTAGCGGGAGAGGGTCCTACAATGAGCAGTTCTTC. This sequence encodes CASGTSGRGSYNEQFF.

This clone was seen a handful of times. The chain has TRBV7-9 and TRBJ2-7, with TRBD1 matching 7 bases. V lost 6 bases to trimming and J lost 6 bases; unmatched junction nucleotides: 5. Germline CDR1 SEHNR, CDR2 FQNEAQ (reference sequence). The CDR3 loop spans 12 amino acids. The CDR3 spells CASSDRECEQYF. The CDR3 nucleotides read TGTGCCAGCAGTGACAGGGAGTGCGAGCAGTACTTC.

This clone is labeled medium-sized. The genes are TRBV6-1 and TRBJ2-7, with D possibly being TRBD2 (5 bases). Trimming removed 6 bases from V and 1 base from J, with 7 bases in between. Germline assignment: CDR1 MNHNS and CDR2 SASEGT. This CDR3 is built from 12 residues. This CDR3 is CASRRVSYEQYF. DNA for the CDR3: TGTGCCAGCAGGAGGGTTTCCTACGAGCAGTACTTC.

The chain uses TRBV6-1 and TRBJ1-4; D ambiguous. Germline-derived CDR1 and CDR2 are MNHNS and SASEGT. The V end lost 4 bases, the J end lost 3 bases, and 12 bases lay between the germline ends. This CDR3 is built from 15 residues. CDR3 in DNA: TGTGCCAGCAGTGGGAGCAGTGCAGCTAATGAAAAACTGTTTTTT. It codes for CASSGSSAANEKLFF.

The chain couples TRBV10-3 to TRBJ2-7; 8 bases agree with TRBD1. CDR3 size: 19 residues. The V gene's germline CDR1 is ENHRY and CDR2 SYGVKD. V was pared by 7 bases and J by 7 bases, with 27 bases of the junction left unmatched. CDR3 in DNA: TGTGCCATCATTCGGCCAACAGTACTAGGACAGGGTCAGGGATTAGAGCAGTACTTC. It encodes CAIIRPTVLGQGQGLEQYF.